These 25 T cell receptor beta chains originate from one sample sequenced in a study of CD8+CD57+ T cells in acquired aplastic anemia. The authors sequenced patients whose flow cytometry had shown CD8+CD57+ cell expansion. Genomic DNA constituted the template upon which TCR beta VDJ and CDR3 profiling was performed. Each CDR3 protein gets one entry after TCRdb re-called the reads with MiXCR. The sample holds approximately 250,000 distinct CDR3 sequences, approximately 79% seen once. Material: sorted CD4+, CD8+, or CD8+CD57+ T cells (not recorded which) from PBMCs. Every receptor here comes from a human donor with aplastic anemia.

The chain links TRBV9 to TRBJ2-3, with a tentative D call TRBD2 (6 bases). CDR3 length equals 14 residues. Germline V gives CDR1 SGDLS, CDR2 YYNGEE. The V gene lost 3 bases and the J gene lost 9 bases, with 17 bases spanning the gap. The CDR3 protein is CASSAGGGPKTQYF. As DNA, the CDR3 is TGTGCCAGCAGCGCCGGGGGAGGTCCAAAAACGCAGTATTTT.

The V gene is TRBV7-9, the J gene TRBJ1-1; D not certain. Trimming took 1 base from V and 13 from J, leaving 22 bases between them. The CDR3 is 15 residues long. Germline CDR1 and CDR2: SEHNR and FQNEAQ (reference sequence). The CDR3 sequence: CASSLVPGELFYGFF. In nucleotides, the CDR3 is TGTGCCAGCAGCTTAGTACCCGGGGAGCTGTTTTATGGTTTCTTT.

A word on this clonotype: At one of its ends the junction is not consistent with the germline gene, which may arise from a read error. The DNA of the CDR3 is TGCTCCAGTGCCACCAGCACATCGCCCTTCAATGAGCAGTTCTTC. Protein sequence: CSSATSTSPFNEQFF. This chain uses TRBV7-9 with TRBJ2-1; D unclear. Per the germline V gene, CDR1 is SEHNR and CDR2 is FQNEAQ (reference sequence). This CDR3 spans 15 amino acids.

This sequence joins TRBV29-1 and TRBJ1-5; 8 bases are shared with TRBD1. V lost 7 bases to trimming and J lost 2 bases; unmatched junction nucleotides: 4. CDR1 SQVTM and CDR2 ANQGSEA come from the germline V gene. The CDR3 covers 13 residues. CDR3 in amino acids: CSASTGGNQPQHF. The CDR3 region has the DNA TGCAGCGCCTCGACAGGGGGCAATCAGCCCCAGCATTTT. Full variable domain (rest looked up from reference TRBV29-1 and TRBJ1-5): SAVISQKPSRDICQRGTSLTIQCQVDSQVTMMFWYRQQPGQSLTLIATANQGSEATYESGFVIDKFPISRPNLTFSTLTVSNMSPEDSSIYLCSASTGGNQPQHFGDGTRLSIL.

The chain's CDR3 is CASSSKGGNSPLHF. In nucleotides, the CDR3 is TGTGCCAGCAGCTCGAAGGGGGGCAATTCACCCCTCCACTTT. The J gene is TRBJ1-6, the V gene TRBV5-4; D may be TRBD1 (6 bases). This CDR3 region has 14 residues. Trimming shortened V by 3 bases and J by 7 bases, and 11 bases separated the two germline ends. Germline assignment: CDR1 SGHNT and CDR2 YYREEE (reference sequence). The entire variable domain, with the rest obtained from reference TRBV5-4 and TRBJ1-6, is as follows: ETGVTQSPTHLIKTRGQQVTLRCSSQSGHNTVSWYQQALGQGPQFIFQYYREEENGRGNFPPRFSGLQFPNYSSELNVNALELDDSALYLCASSSKGGNSPLHFGNGTRLTVT.

This clonotype was counted between two and nine times. The chain is built from TRBV6-1 and TRBJ1-5; D is undetermined. This CDR3 has 14 amino acids. The germline V and J ends were trimmed by 5 bases and 2 bases, with 10 bases remaining between them. The germline CDR1 and CDR2 sequences are MNHNS and SASEGT. The CDR3: CASSPGPGNQPQHF. CDR3 coding DNA: TGTGCCAGCAGTCCCGGACCGGGCAATCAGCCCCAGCATTTT.

As regards this clonotype: One end of the junction is discordant with germline, which a read error may explain. The chain couples TRBV10-1 to TRBJ2-7; D unresolved. CDR1 is WNHNN and CDR2 is SYGVQD in the germline V gene (reference sequence). The CDR3 covers 13 residues. The CDR3 region has the DNA TGCGCCAGCAGTGACCTTGGGGTGGATACGCAGTATTTC. This codes for CASSDLGVDTQYF.

This clonotype was observed a handful of times. A junction end diverges from the germline sequence, so it may reflect a read error. The chain joins TRBV7-8 to TRBJ2-7, with 11 bases identical to TRBD2. CDR1 is SGHVS, CDR2 FQNEAQ, per germline. The CDR3 has 14 amino acids. CDR3 residues: CASKLAGGPDTQYF. CDR3 in DNA: TGTGCCAGCAAGTTAGCGGGAGGGCCCGATACGCAGTATTTC.

This clonotype appeared a few times. The V and J genes are TRBV5-5 and TRBJ2-5; TRBD2 might be the D (6 bases). Germline V CDR1 and CDR2: SGHKS, YYEKEE (reference sequence). Trimming removed 7 bases from V and 0 bases from J, with 13 bases in between. This CDR3 contains 14 residues. The CDR3 coding sequence is TGTGCCAGCGACGTAGCGGCGTACCAAGAGACCCAGTACTTC. Translating gives CASDVAAYQETQYF.

Turning to this clonotype: Here the CDR3 omits its conserved ending phenylalanine or tryptophan, so a read error is the likely source. No DNA is shown, since the ends of the CDR3 on it are uncertain; the CDR3 is the one TCRdb lists. This chain links TRBV7-2 with TRBJ2-3; the table's D call TRBD1 went unverified against the DNA. Per the germline V gene, CDR1 is SGHTA and CDR2 is FQGNSA. The CDR3 spans 13 residues, counting both ends. The CDR3 is CASSEGQGAKGYT.

J is TRBJ1-2 and V is TRBV13; 9 bases are shared with TRBD1. The germline V gene has CDR1 PRHDT and CDR2 FYEKMQ (reference sequence). V trimming: 5 bases; J trimming: 4 bases; junction bases outside the gene matches: 5. The CDR3 has 14 amino acids. CDR3 sequence: CASSPGTGSYGYTF. The CDR3 nucleotides read TGTGCCAGCAGCCCAGGGACAGGGAGCTATGGCTACACCTTC.

This clonotype was recorded once. At one end the junction does not follow the germline gene, possibly because of a read error. This sequence joins TRBV6-5 and TRBJ2-7; maybe TRBD2 (6 bases). The CDR3 has 14 amino acids. Germline values: CDR1 MNHEY, CDR2 SVGAGI. This chain's CDR3 is CASGYKGEDYEQYF. The CDR3 DNA reads TGTGCCAGCGGTTACAAAGGGGAGGACTACGAGCAGTACTTC.

The V call is TRBV7-3, the J call TRBJ2-3; D is uncertain. The CDR3 length is 13 residues. The V and J ends lost 8 bases and 2 bases respectively, with 11 bases between them. CDR1 and CDR2 (germline): SGHTA, FQGTGA. This CDR3 is CASGPGITDTQYF. CDR3 nucleotide sequence: TGTGCCAGCGGGCCGGGCATCACAGATACGCAGTATTTT.

The table lists this clonotype with a count of one. The rearrangement joins TRBV2 to TRBJ1-5; no reliable D call. V was cut by 3 bases and J by 15 bases, with 21 bases left in between. Germline V gives CDR1 SNHLY, CDR2 FYNNEI. CDR3 length: 14 amino acids. The CDR3 DNA reads as TGTGCCAGCAGTGATGCGGATAGCAAAGTACGTCGGCATTTT. Protein sequence: CASSDADSKVRRHF.

V is TRBV7-9 and J is TRBJ1-1; D unclear. There are 15 residues in the CDR3. Trimming took 4 bases from V and 14 from J, leaving 26 bases between them. In germline, CDR1 is SEHNR, CDR2 FQNEAQ (reference sequence). CDR3 bases: TGTGCCAGCAGCTCCTCAGGTACGCAGAATTTTGGCCCATTCTTT. It codes for CASSSSGTQNFGPFF.

This clonotype was picked up many times. In DNA, the CDR3 is TGTGCCACCAGTGACAAAATAGCGGGAGGTGAGATATATGAGCAGTTCTTC. This encodes CATSDKIAGGEIYEQFF. V gene TRBV24-1 combines with J gene TRBJ2-1, with 10 bases lining up with TRBD2. The trim removed 4 bases at V and 8 bases at J, leaving 13 bases unmatched. Per the germline V gene, CDR1 is KGHDR and CDR2 is SFDVKD. The CDR3 covers 17 residues.

The chain combines TRBV9 with TRBJ2-3; 8 nucleotides align to TRBD2. Germline V gene sequence: CDR1 SGDLS, CDR2 YYNGEE. The CDR3 totals 14 residues. V shed 4 bases and J 6 bases; nucleotides not matched to a gene: 7. The CDR3 nucleotides read TGTGCCAGCAGCTTAGCGGGAAGCGGCGATACGCAGTATTTT. The encoded protein is CASSLAGSGDTQYF. Full variable domain (rest looked up from reference TRBV9 and TRBJ2-3): DSGVTQTPKHLITATGQRVTLRCSPRSGDLSVYWYQQSLDQGLQFLIQYYNGEERAKGNILERFSAQQFPDLHSELNLSSLELGDSALYFCASSLAGSGDTQYFGPGTRLTVL.

This clonotype has only a few counts. This chain connects TRBV25-1 to TRBJ1-2, with a tentative D call TRBD1 (6 bases). Deletions cut 2 bases from V and 5 bases from J, with 12 bases between. The CDR3 has 14 amino acids. The germline gives CDR1 MGHDK, CDR2 SYGVNS. CDR3 amino acids: CASSEQGPRYGYTF. As DNA, the CDR3 is TGTGCCAGCAGTGAACAGGGGCCGAGGTATGGCTACACCTTC.

The chain joins TRBV7-2 to TRBJ1-1, with D maybe TRBD1 (5 bases). Germline CDR1 reads SGHTA; CDR2 reads FQGNSA. V lost 5 bases, J lost 4 bases, and 23 bases lay in between. This CDR3 is 17 amino acids long. CDR3 DNA sequence: TGTGCCAGCAGCCCCGGGGCAGGGCCACAGATACGCACTGAAGCTTTCTTT. Translated, it gives CASSPGAGPQIRTEAFF.

A word on this clonotype: A single base separates this from a much larger clone, so it may be a read error. The chain recombines TRBV7-8 with TRBJ2-3; D may be TRBD1 or TRBD2 (5 bases each). From germline, CDR1 is SGHVS and CDR2 FQNEAQ. V lost 1 base and J 15 bases, leaving 23 bases between the germline ends. CDR3 length: 15 amino acids. In DNA form, the CDR3 reads TGTGCCAGCAGCTTAGGGGGACGTCCCGATACGCAGTATTATTTT. This gives the protein CASSLGGRPDTQYYF.

Comment on this clonotype: Here the CDR3 omits its conserved ending phenylalanine or tryptophan, so a read error is the likely source. The DNA is omitted, as the CDR3 cannot be located on it reliably, and the CDR3 follows TCRdb's listing. The chain carries TRBV7-9 and TRBJ2-3; the DNA was not compared with TRBD1, the D call given in the table. Both ends counted, the CDR3 spans 13 residues. Germline V gene lookup returns CDR1 SEHNR and CDR2 FQNEAQ (reference sequence). The CDR3 reads CASGYGGTGGQDY.

This chain uses TRBV7-8 with TRBJ2-1, with D possibly matching TRBD1 (5 bases). The end of the DNA aligns better with TRBJ2-7, so the J call may be wrong. Germline V gives CDR1 SGHVS, CDR2 FQNEAQ. The CDR3 runs to 14 residues. The CDR3 loop is CASSAAQGANAQYF. The CDR3 bases are TGTGCCAGCAGCGCTGCGCAGGGTGCCAATGCGCAGTACTTC.

Worth noting for this clonotype: The junction and the germline gene differ at one end; a read error may be behind it. In DNA, the CDR3 is TGTGCCAGCAGCGATTACAGCAGCTACACCTTC. Translation: CASSDYSSYTF. This chain uses TRBV5-1 with TRBJ1-2; unclear D gene. The CDR3 loop spans 11 amino acids. The germline CDR1 and CDR2 sequences are SGHRS and YFSETQ.

Turning to this clonotype: Its ends do not fully match the called genes, so a read error is possible. The V and J genes are TRBV7-2 and TRBJ1-5, with 7 bases aligning to TRBD1. Germline CDR1 and CDR2: SGHTA and FQGNSA. This CDR3 is 15 amino acids long. This CDR3 is CASSLRGGADYGYNF. In DNA, the CDR3 is TGTGCCAGCAGCTTGAGAGGGGGCGCCGACTATGGCTACAATTTT.

The chain is built from TRBV7-3 and TRBJ1-1, with D possibly matching TRBD1 (5 bases). Germline CDR1 SGHTA, CDR2 FQGTGA. Between the trimmed V and J ends, which lost 0 bases and 11 bases, there was a span of 19 bases. The CDR3 consists of 15 residues. CDR3 coding DNA: TGTGCCAGCAGCTTAACGAAGCGGGGGTACTACAATGCTTTCTTT. Translating it yields CASSLTKRGYYNAFF.